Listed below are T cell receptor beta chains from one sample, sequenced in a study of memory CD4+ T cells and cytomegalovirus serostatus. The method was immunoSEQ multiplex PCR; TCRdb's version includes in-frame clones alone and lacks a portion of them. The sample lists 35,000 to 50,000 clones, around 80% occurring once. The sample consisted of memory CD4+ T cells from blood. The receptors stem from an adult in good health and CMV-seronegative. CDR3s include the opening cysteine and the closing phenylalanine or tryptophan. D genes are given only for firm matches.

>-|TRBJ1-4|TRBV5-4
CASRRGFSREKLFF
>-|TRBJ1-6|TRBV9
CASSVEVRANSPLHF
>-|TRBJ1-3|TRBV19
CASSIGGEGTTIYF
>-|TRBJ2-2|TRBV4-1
CASSDRWEHGELFF
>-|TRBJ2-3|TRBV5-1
CASSWQGMTDTQYF
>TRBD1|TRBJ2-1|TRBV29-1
CSVEVGQGGNEQFF
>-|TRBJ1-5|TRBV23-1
CASSHELRTEIQSGNQPQHF
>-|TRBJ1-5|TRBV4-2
CASSQDIEQPQHF
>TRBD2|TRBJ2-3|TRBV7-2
CASSRRTSGVGTDTQYF
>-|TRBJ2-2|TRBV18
CASSSGQTGELFF
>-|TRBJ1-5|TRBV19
CASSTPLTPNQPQHF
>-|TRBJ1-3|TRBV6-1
CASSARALALSGNTIYF
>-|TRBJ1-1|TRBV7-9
CASSPGGTEAFF
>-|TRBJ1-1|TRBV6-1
CAILVWGRRTEAFF
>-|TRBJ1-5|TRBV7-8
CASSSDPQGWQPQHF
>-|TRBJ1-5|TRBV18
CASSPRQVDRNQPQHF
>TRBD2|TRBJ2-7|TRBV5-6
CASSELVASGRPYEQYF
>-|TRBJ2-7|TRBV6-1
CASSEGRAEQYF
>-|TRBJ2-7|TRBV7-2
CASSSYQGVGEQYF
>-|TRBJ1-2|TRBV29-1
CSVGSSYGYTF
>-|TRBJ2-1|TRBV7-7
CASSSGGTYNEQFF
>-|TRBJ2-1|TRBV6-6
CASGRGHYNEQFF
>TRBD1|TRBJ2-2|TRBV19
CASKGRDRASGELFF
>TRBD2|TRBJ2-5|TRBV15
CATSRSRTERGEETQYF
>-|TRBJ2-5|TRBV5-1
CASSLYAGEQETQYF
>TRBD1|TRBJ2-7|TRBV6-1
CASSEEWSQGVWEQYF
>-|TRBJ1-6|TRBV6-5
CASTSRGTANSPLHF
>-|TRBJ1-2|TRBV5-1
CASSLGQGSDGYTF
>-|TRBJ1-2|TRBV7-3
CASSRSQGNGYTF
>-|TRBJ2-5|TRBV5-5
CASSSSTGTAQYF
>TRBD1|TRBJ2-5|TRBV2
CASSGGQGEETQYF
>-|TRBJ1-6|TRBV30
CAWVDRNSPLHF
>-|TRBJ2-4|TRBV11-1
CASSLELEDIQYF
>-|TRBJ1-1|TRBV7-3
CASSLMANTEAFF
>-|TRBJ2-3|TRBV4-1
CASSTTAMGFMGDTQYF
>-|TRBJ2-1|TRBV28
CASSLPSLGYNEQFF
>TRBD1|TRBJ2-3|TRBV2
CASKIRTGGVDTQYF
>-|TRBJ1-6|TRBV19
CASRGLLEVGSYNSPLHF